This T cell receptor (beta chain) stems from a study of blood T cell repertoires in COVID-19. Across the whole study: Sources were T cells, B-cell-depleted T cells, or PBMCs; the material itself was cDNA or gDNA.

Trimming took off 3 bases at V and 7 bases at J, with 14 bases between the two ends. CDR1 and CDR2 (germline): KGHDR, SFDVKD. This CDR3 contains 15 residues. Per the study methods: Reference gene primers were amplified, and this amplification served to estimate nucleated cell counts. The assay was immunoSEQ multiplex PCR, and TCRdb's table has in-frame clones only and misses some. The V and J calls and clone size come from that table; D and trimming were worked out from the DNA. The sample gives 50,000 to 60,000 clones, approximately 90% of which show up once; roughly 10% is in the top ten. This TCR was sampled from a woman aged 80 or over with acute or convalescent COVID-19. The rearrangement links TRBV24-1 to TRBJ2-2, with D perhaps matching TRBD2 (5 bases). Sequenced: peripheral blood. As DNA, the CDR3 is TGTGCCACCAGTGATCCCGGCTCCCGGGGCGGGGAGCTGTTTTTT. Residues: CATSDPGSRGGELFF.